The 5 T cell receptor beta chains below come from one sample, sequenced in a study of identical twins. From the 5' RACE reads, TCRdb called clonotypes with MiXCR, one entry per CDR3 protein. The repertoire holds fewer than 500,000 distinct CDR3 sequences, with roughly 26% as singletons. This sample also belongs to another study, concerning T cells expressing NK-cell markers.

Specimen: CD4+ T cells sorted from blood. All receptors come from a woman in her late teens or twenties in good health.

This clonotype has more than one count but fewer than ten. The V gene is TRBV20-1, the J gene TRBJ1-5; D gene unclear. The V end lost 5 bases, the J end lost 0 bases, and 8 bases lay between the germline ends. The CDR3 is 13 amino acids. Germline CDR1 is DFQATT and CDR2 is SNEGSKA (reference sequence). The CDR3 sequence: CSAQVISNQPQHF. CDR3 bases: TGCAGTGCTCAAGTCATTAGCAATCAGCCCCAGCATTTT.

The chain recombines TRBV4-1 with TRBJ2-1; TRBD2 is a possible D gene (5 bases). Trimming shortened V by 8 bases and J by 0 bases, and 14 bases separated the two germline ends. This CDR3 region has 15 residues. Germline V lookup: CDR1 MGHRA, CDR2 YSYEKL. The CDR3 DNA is TGCGCCAGCGGGAGCGGTCCGAGCTCCTACAATGAGCAGTTCTTC. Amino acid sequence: CASGSGPSSYNEQFF.

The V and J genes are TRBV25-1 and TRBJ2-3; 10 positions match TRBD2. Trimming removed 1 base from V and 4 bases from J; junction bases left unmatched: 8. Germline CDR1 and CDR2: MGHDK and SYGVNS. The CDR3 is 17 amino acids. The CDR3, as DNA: TGTGCCAGCAGTGAATGGAGGCCTAGCGGGAGATCAGATACGCAGTATTTT. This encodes CASSEWRPSGRSDTQYF.

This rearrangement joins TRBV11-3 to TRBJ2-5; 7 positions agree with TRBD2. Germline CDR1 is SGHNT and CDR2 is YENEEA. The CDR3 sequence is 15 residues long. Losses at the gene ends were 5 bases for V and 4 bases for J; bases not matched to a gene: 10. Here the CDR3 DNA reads TGTGCCAGCAGCACCGGACTAGTGATGGCAGAGACCCAGTACTTC. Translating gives CASSTGLVMAETQYF.

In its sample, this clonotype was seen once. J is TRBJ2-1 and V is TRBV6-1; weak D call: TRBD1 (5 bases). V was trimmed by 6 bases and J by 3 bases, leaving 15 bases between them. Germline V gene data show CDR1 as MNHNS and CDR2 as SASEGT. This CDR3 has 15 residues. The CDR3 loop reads CASRTSGNIYNEQFF. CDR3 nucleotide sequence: TGTGCCAGCAGGACTTCAGGGAACATCTACAATGAGCAGTTCTTC.